This T cell receptor beta chain was documented in a study of T-cell memory formation after mild COVID-19. The CDR3 consists of 11 residues. Trimming took 3 bases from V and 6 from J, leaving 8 bases between them. CDR1 and CDR2 (germline): GTSNPN, SVGIG (reference sequence). Overall study results and limits: Pre-infection memory harbored some responding clones, suggesting cross-reactive memory joined. Mainly CM and EM harbored the contracting CD4+ clones; mainly EMRA harbored the CD8+ ones.

The table lists this clonotype with a few counts. No antigen is known for it. 5'RACE with constant-segment primers yielded barcoded, UMI-tagged TCR alpha and TCR beta cDNA libraries. TCRdb ran MiXCR on the 5' RACE reads and lists one entry per CDR3 protein. This table has 430,000 or so distinct CDR3 sequences, roughly 25% appearing once. V and J are TRBV30 and TRBJ1-2, with D hard to call. This TCR was recovered from an adult woman who had mild COVID-19 (a few samples of this study predate the infection). Cell type and time point are not known. Sequencing was done on a sample of PBMCs or a T cell subset sorted from them (not recorded which). The CDR3 protein is CAWRRADGYTF. The CDR3, as DNA: TGTGCCTGGAGGAGAGCCGATGGCTACACCTTC.